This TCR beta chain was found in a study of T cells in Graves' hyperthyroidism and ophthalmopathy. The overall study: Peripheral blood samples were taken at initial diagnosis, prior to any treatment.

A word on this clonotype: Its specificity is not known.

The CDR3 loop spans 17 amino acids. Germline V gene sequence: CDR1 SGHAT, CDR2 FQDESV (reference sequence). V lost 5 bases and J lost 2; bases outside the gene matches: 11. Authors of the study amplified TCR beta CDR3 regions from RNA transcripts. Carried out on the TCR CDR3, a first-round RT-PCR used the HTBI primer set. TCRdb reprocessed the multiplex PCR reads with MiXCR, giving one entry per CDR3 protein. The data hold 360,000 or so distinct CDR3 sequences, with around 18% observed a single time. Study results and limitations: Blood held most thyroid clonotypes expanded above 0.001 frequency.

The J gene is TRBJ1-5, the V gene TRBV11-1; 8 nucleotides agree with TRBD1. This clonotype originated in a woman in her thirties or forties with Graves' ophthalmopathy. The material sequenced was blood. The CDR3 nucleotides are TGTGCCAGCAGCCTGGGACCGACAGGGGTTCGCAATCAGCCCCAGCATTTT. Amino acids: CASSLGPTGVRNQPQHF. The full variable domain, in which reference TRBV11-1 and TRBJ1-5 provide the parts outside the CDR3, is EAEVAQSPRYKITEKSQAVAFWCDPISGHATLYWYRQILGQGPELLVQFQDESVVDDSQLPKDRFSAERLKGVDSTLKIQPAELGDSAMYLCASSLGPTGVRNQPQHFGDGTRLSIL.